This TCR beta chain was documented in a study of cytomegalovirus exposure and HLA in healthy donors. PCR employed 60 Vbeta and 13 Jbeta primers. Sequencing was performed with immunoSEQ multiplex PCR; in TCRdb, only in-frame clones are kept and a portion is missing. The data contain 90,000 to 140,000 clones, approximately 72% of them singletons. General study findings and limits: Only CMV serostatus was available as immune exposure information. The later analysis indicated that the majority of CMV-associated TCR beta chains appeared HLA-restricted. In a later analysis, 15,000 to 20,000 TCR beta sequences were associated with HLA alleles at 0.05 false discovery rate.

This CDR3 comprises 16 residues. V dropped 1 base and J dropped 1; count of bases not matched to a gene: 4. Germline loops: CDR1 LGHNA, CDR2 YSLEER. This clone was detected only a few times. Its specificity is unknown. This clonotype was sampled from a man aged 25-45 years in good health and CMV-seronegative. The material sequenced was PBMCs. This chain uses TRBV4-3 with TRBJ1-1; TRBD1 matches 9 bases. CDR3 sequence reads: CASSQGGTGKNTEAFF. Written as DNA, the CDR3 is TGCGCCAGCAGCCAAGGGGGGACAGGGAAGAACACTGAAGCTTTCTTT.